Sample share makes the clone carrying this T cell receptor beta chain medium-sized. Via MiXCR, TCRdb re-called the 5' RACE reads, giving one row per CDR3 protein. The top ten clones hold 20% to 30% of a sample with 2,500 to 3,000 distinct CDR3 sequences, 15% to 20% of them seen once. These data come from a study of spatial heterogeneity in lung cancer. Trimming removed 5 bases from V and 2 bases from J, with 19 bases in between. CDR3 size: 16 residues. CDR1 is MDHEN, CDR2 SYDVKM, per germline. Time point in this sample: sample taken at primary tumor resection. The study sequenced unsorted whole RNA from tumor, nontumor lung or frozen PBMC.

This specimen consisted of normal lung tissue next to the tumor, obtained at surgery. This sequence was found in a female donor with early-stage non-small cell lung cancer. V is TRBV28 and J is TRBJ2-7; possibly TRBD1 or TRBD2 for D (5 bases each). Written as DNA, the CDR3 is TGTGCCAGCAGTCCCCCGGGGCAGACGAAGCCCTACGAGCAGTACTTC. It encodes CASSPPGQTKPYEQYF.